The 9 T cell receptor beta chains presented below share a single source sample, sequenced in a study of cytomegalovirus exposure and HLA in healthy donors. Primers for the PCR totalled 60 Vbeta and 13 Jbeta. The protocol was immunoSEQ multiplex PCR, while the TCRdb copy is restricted to in-frame clones and leaves out a portion. The sample gives 130,000 to 150,000 clones, roughly 80% of which show up once; roughly 2.9% is in the top ten. The source material was PBMCs. These receptors all come from a female donor in good health and CMV-seronegative.

J is TRBJ2-2 and V is TRBV18; the match to TRBD2 covers 7 bases. This CDR3 is 16 amino acids long. CDR1 KGHSH and CDR2 LQKENI come from the germline V gene. V lost 6 bases and J lost 1; bases outside the gene matches: 8. The chain's CDR3 is CASSYQGRVNTGELFF. The CDR3 coding sequence is TGTGCCAGCTCTTACCAAGGGAGGGTGAACACCGGGGAGCTGTTTTTT.

The gene calls are TRBV5-1 and TRBJ2-7; TRBD1 might be the D (5 bases). The germline V gene has CDR1 SGHRS and CDR2 YFSETQ. V gave up 4 bases and J gave up 0 bases, with 5 bases separating them. The CDR3 has 12 amino acids. The CDR3 is CASSQGSYEQYF. The CDR3 DNA is TGCGCCAGCAGCCAGGGCTCCTACGAGCAGTACTTC.

A few counts support this clone. This rearrangement joins TRBV4-3 to TRBJ1-5; 8 bases are a match to TRBD1. The germline CDR1 and CDR2 sequences are LGHNA and YSLEER. V lost 1 base and J lost 6; bases outside the gene matches: 5. The CDR3 runs to 15 residues. The CDR3 region has the DNA TGCGCCAGCAGCCAAGGGCAGGGGGCGAGTCAGCCCCAGCATTTT. It yields the protein CASSQGQGASQPQHF.

This clone was seen a single time. The genes are TRBV6-1 and TRBJ1-1; D ambiguous. Germline assignment: CDR1 MNHNS and CDR2 SASEGT. This CDR3 has 14 amino acids. V was cut by 5 bases and J by 0 bases, with 10 bases left in between. The CDR3 sequence: CASSSQNMNTEAFF. In DNA form, the CDR3 reads TGTGCCAGCAGTTCACAAAATATGAACACTGAAGCTTTCTTT.

The rearrangement uses TRBV10-2 and TRBJ1-2; TRBD1 matches 7 bases. With 10 bases clipped from V and 3 bases from J, the junction kept 11 bases outside the gene matches. This CDR3 spans 14 amino acids. In germline, CDR1 is WSHSY, CDR2 SAAADI. CDR3 sequence (DNA): TGCGCCACGAAGGACAGGCAACGGTACTATGGCTACACCTTC. It codes for CATKDRQRYYGYTF.

The V gene is TRBV6-1, the J gene TRBJ1-1; tentatively, D is TRBD1 (6 bases). V shed 8 bases and J shed 4 bases, with 17 bases lying between them. CDR1 MNHNS and CDR2 SASEGT come from the germline V gene. This CDR3 contains 14 residues. The CDR3 protein is CASLKAGAGTEAFF. In DNA, the CDR3 is TGTGCCAGCCTCAAGGCGGGGGCTGGCACTGAAGCTTTCTTT.

This chain connects TRBV27 to TRBJ2-5; D is possibly TRBD2 (7 bases). The closer fit of TRBJ2-7 to the DNA end suggests the J call may be wrong. Germline values: CDR1 MNHEY, CDR2 SMNVEV (reference sequence). The CDR3 is made up of 13 amino acids. DNA of the CDR3: TGTGCCAGCAGTTCGGGGGGCCCCTACGAGCAGTACTTC. Translating gives CASSSGGPYEQYF.

This clone was counted ten times or more. V is TRBV15 and J is TRBJ1-1; 8 nucleotides line up with TRBD1. Germline V gene data show CDR1 as LNHNV and CDR2 as YYDKDF (reference sequence). This CDR3 is built from 15 residues. The trim removed 3 bases at V and 4 bases at J, leaving 7 bases unmatched. CDR3 region: CATSSDRGLRTEAFF. CDR3 DNA sequence: TGTGCCACCAGCAGCGACAGGGGTTTGCGCACTGAAGCTTTCTTT.

The genes are TRBV5-4 and TRBJ1-3; TRBD1 is a possible D gene (6 bases). The CDR3 totals 13 residues. The V and J ends lost 2 bases and 11 bases respectively, with 14 bases between them. The germline V gene encodes CDR1 SGHNT and CDR2 YYREEE (reference sequence). The CDR3, as DNA: TGTGCCAGCAGCTTCGAAGGGGGTCAGCCCATATATTTT. Translation gives CASSFEGGQPIYF.